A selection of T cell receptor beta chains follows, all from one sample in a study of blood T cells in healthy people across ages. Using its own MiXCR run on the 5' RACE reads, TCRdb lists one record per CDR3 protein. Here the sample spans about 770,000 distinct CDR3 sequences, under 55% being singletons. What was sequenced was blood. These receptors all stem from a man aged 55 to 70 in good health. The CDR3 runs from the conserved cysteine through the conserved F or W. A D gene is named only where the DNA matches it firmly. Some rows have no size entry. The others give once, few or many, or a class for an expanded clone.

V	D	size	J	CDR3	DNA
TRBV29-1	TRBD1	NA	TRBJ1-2	CSATGVDYGYTF	TGCAGCGCTACAGGGGTCGACTATGGCTACACCTTC
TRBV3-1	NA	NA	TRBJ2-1	CASSLGTQVNEQFF	TGTGCCAGCAGCCTCGGGACCCAAGTCAATGAGCAGTTCTTC
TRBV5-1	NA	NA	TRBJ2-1	CASRVYGNEQFF	TGCGCCAGCAGAGTATACGGGAATGAGCAGTTCTTC
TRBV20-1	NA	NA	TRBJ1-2	CSASPGTSRGCTF	TGCAGTGCTAGCCCCGGGACCTCTCGGGGCTGCACCTTC
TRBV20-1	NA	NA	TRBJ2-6	CSAVGRVRSGANVLTF	TGCAGTGCTGTGGGCAGGGTGCGTTCTGGGGCCAACGTCCTGACTTTC
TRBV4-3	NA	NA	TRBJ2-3	CASNQERRHVGTDTQYF	TGCGCCAGCAACCAAGAGCGGCGGCATGTAGGCACAGATACGCAGTATTTT
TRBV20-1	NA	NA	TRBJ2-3	CSAGNGGTDTQYF	TGCAGTGCTGGAAACGGGGGCACAGATACGCAGTATTTT
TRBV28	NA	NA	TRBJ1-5	CASSWGRFGDSNQPQHF	TGTGCCAGCAGTTGGGGTCGTTTCGGGGATAGCAATCAGCCCCAGCATTTT
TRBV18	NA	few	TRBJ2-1	CASSPAGALNNEQFF	TGTGCCAGCTCACCCGCAGGGGCTCTCAACAATGAGCAGTTCTTC
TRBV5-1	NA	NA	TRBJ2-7	CASSSTTGEQYF	TGCGCCAGCAGCTCCACTACGGGGGAGCAGTACTTC
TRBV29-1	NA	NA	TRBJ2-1	CSVRQVGWINEQFF	TGCAGCGTTCGACAGGTAGGGTGGATCAATGAGCAGTTCTTC
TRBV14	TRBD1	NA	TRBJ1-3	CASSELGTGGNWNTIYF	TGTGCCAGCAGCGAACTTGGGACAGGGGGAAATTGGAACACCATATATTTT
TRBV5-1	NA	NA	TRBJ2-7	CASSLVGRECEQYF	TGCGCCAGTAGCTTGGTGGGCAGGGAATGCGAGCAGTACTTC
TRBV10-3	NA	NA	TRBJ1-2	CAISSGDYGYTF	TGTGCCATCAGTTCAGGGGACTATGGCTACACCTTC
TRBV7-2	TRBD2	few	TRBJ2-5	CASSLGAGGLRETQYF	TGTGCCAGCAGTCTAGGGGCGGGGGGGTTGAGAGAGACCCAGTACTTC
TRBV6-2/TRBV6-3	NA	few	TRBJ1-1	CASSYSDVRGYTEAFF	TGTGCCAGCAGTTACTCGGATGTAAGGGGGTACACTGAAGCTTTCTTT
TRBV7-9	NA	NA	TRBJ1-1	CASSWRTPAEAFF	TGTGCCAGCAGCTGGAGGACTCCAGCTGAAGCTTTCTTT
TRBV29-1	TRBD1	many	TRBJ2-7	CSAGQGSNEQYF	TGCAGCGCCGGACAGGGGAGCAACGAGCAGTACTTC
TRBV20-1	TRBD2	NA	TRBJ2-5	CSARDLGGWETQYF	TGCAGTGCTAGAGATCTCGGGGGGTGGGAGACCCAGTACTTC
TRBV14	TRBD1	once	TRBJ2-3	CASSHRQGRADTQYF	TGTGCCAGCAGCCACAGACAGGGGCGTGCGGATACGCAGTATTTT
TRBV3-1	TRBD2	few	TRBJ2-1	CASSQRSGGSYNEQFF	TGTGCCAGCAGCCAACGTAGCGGGGGCTCCTACAATGAGCAGTTCTTC
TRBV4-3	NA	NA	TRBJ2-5	CASSQVWHQETQYF	TGCGCCAGCAGCCAAGTGTGGCACCAAGAGACCCAGTACTTC
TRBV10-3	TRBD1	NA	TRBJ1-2	CAISESKTGTGDGYTF	TGTGCCATCAGTGAGTCGAAAACCGGGACAGGGGACGGCTACACCTTC
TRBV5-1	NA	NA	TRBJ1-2	CASSVLPNYGYTF	TGCGCCAGCAGCGTGCTACCTAACTATGGCTACACCTTC
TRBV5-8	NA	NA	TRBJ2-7	CASSLAPTYYEQYF	TGTGCCAGCAGCTTGGCCCCGACATACTACGAGCAGTACTTC
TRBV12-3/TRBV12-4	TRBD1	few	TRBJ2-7	CASSQQGKGAYEQYF	TGTGCCAGCAGTCAACAGGGGAAGGGGGCCTACGAGCAGTACTTC
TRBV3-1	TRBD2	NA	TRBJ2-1	CASSQAGLAATGNEQFF	TGTGCCAGCAGCCAAGCGGGACTAGCGGCCACGGGTAATGAGCAGTTCTTC